The rows below give T cell receptor beta chains drawn from one sample of a study of regulatory T cells in long-lasting Graves disease. MiXCR, run by TCRdb on the multiplex PCR reads, gives a single entry per CDR3 protein. The sample shows hundreds of thousands of distinct CDR3 sequences, roughly a sixth of them seen only once. Sample: peripheral blood mononuclear cells (PBMCs), taken at new diagnosis, from a patient treated with antithyroid drugs. Every receptor here comes from a female donor with Graves disease. Both conserved end residues are part of each CDR3. A D gene is named only where the DNA matches it firmly. Only part of the rows carry a size: once, few, many, or a class if the clone is expanded.

J: TRBJ1-4; size: many; D: NA; V: TRBV27; CDR3: CASRGRPYEEKLFF; DNA: TGTGCCAGCAGAGGACGCCCCTATGAGGAAAAACTGTTTTTT
J: TRBJ1-1; size: NA; D: NA; V: TRBV7-6; CDR3: CASTSDLNTEAFF; DNA: TGTGCCAGCACTTCCGATTTGAACACTGAAGCTTTCTTT
J: TRBJ1-6; size: many; D: NA; V: TRBV28; CDR3: CASSLIRDNSPLHF; DNA: TGTGCCAGCAGTTTAATCAGGGACAATTCACCCCTCCACTTT
J: TRBJ2-3; size: few; D: TRBD2; V: TRBV7-2; CDR3: CASSARLAGDTQYF; DNA: TGTGCCAGCAGCGCCCGACTAGCAGGAGATACGCAGTATTTT
J: TRBJ2-1; size: NA; D: NA; V: TRBV2; CDR3: CASQGTKGPYNEQFF; DNA: TGTGCCAGCCAGGGGACCAAGGGGCCTTACAATGAGCAGTTCTTC
J: TRBJ1-4; size: NA; D: NA; V: TRBV7-2; CDR3: CASSPRQVGEKLFF; DNA: TGTGCCAGCAGTCCCCGACAGGTTGGAGAAAAACTGTTTTTT
J: TRBJ1-1; size: many; D: NA; V: TRBV12-3/TRBV12-4; CDR3: CASSRGGNTEAFF; DNA: TGTGCCAGCAGTCGAGGAGGCAACACTGAAGCTTTCTTT
J: TRBJ2-1; size: NA; D: NA; V: TRBV19; CDR3: CASSIDGQPSYNEQFF; DNA: TGTGCCAGTAGTATAGATGGACAGCCCTCCTACAATGAGCAGTTCTTC
J: TRBJ2-2; size: NA; D: TRBD1; V: TRBV7-9; CDR3: CASSLESDRVAGDTGELFF; DNA: TGTGCCAGCAGCTTAGAGTCCGACAGGGTAGCCGGAGATACCGGGGAGCTGTTTTTT
J: TRBJ2-3; size: few; D: TRBD2; V: TRBV7-9; CDR3: CASSFFRAGGQKDTQYF; DNA: TGTGCCAGCAGCTTCTTCCGAGCGGGAGGGCAGAAAGATACGCAGTATTTT
J: TRBJ2-5; size: many; D: NA; V: TRBV25-1; CDR3: CASSEFGGQETQYF; DNA: TGTGCCAGCAGTGAATTTGGAGGTCAAGAGACCCAGTACTTC
J: TRBJ2-7; size: NA; D: TRBD1; V: TRBV29-1; CDR3: CSAELFGAGGVRGEQYF; DNA: TGCAGCGCTGAATTATTCGGTGCAGGGGGCGTAAGGGGCGAGCAGTACTTC
J: TRBJ1-1; size: many; D: NA; V: TRBV5-1; CDR3: CASSYRQTAEGEAFF; DNA: TGCGCCAGCAGCTACAGACAGACCGCCGAGGGTGAAGCTTTCTTT
J: TRBJ1-5; size: many; D: NA; V: TRBV12-3/TRBV12-4; CDR3: CASSAHRTDQPQHF; DNA: TGTGCCAGCAGTGCCCACCGGACTGATCAGCCCCAGCATTTT
J: TRBJ2-5; size: NA; D: TRBD2; V: TRBV5-1; CDR3: CASGRYGGSAETQYF; DNA: TGCGCCAGCGGACGGTACGGGGGGTCGGCCGAGACCCAGTACTTC
J: TRBJ1-1; size: many; D: NA; V: TRBV3-1; CDR3: CASSPRAITEAFF; DNA: TGTGCCAGCAGCCCCCGAGCGATAACTGAAGCTTTCTTT
J: TRBJ2-2; size: few; D: NA; V: TRBV6-2/TRBV6-3; CDR3: CASSYIPLGSTGELFF; DNA: TGTGCCAGCAGTTACATTCCCCTCGGCAGCACCGGGGAGCTGTTTTTT
J: TRBJ1-5; size: many; D: TRBD1; V: TRBV30; CDR3: CAWTRGGEYQPQHF; DNA: TGTGCCTGGACCAGAGGGGGCGAATATCAGCCCCAGCATTTT
J: TRBJ2-1; size: many; D: NA; V: TRBV11-2; CDR3: CASSLGGDYNEQFF; DNA: TGTGCCAGCAGCTTAGGAGGGGACTACAATGAGCAGTTCTTC
J: TRBJ1-5; size: many; D: NA; V: TRBV30; CDR3: CAWSAGVDSNQPQHF; DNA: TGTGCCTGGAGTGCTGGGGTTGATAGCAATCAGCCCCAGCATTTT
J: TRBJ1-1; size: many; D: NA; V: TRBV30; CDR3: CAWSGGHYNTEAFF; DNA: TGTGCCTGGAGTGGGGGACACTACAACACTGAAGCTTTCTTT
J: TRBJ2-2; size: NA; D: NA; V: TRBV27; CDR3: CASSLSGDITGELFF; DNA: TGTGCCAGCAGTTTAAGCGGGGACATCACCGGGGAGCTGTTTTTT
J: TRBJ1-1; size: few; D: NA; V: TRBV12-3/TRBV12-4; CDR3: CASSLQLGVTEAFF; DNA: TGTGCCAGCAGTTTACAGCTTGGGGTTACTGAAGCTTTCTTT
J: TRBJ2-6; size: NA; D: TRBD1; V: TRBV2; CDR3: CASSSTGQGFAGANVLTF; DNA: TGTGCCAGCAGTTCGACCGGACAGGGGTTTGCTGGGGCCAACGTCCTGACTTTC
J: TRBJ2-3; size: many; D: NA; V: TRBV20-1; CDR3: CSARDRAYSDTQYF; DNA: TGCAGTGCTAGAGATAGGGCCTACTCAGATACGCAGTATTTT
J: TRBJ2-1; size: once; D: TRBD2; V: TRBV28; CDR3: CASRSSSSGSYNEQFF; DNA: TGTGCCAGCAGGTCCTCGTCTAGCGGCTCCTACAATGAGCAGTTCTTC
J: TRBJ2-1; size: many; D: TRBD1; V: TRBV7-2; CDR3: CASSLDLFQGASYNEQFF; DNA: TGTGCCAGCAGCTTAGATCTCTTTCAGGGGGCAAGTTATAATGAGCAGTTCTTC
J: TRBJ1-5; size: NA; D: NA; V: TRBV12-3/TRBV12-4; CDR3: CASSLEMGQPQHF; DNA: TGTGCCAGCAGTTTAGAAATGGGGCAGCCCCAGCATTTT
J: TRBJ2-5; size: NA; D: NA; V: TRBV20-1; CDR3: CSALGGSETQYF; DNA: TGCAGTGCGTTGGGTGGTTCAGAGACCCAGTACTTC
J: TRBJ2-5; size: many; D: TRBD1; V: TRBV28; CDR3: CASASPGQSYQETQYF; DNA: TGTGCCAGCGCATCGCCGGGACAGAGCTACCAAGAGACCCAGTACTTC
J: TRBJ1-1; size: many; D: TRBD1; V: TRBV4-1; CDR3: CASSQVPGQDTEAFF; DNA: TGCGCCAGCAGCCAAGTCCCGGGACAGGACACTGAAGCTTTCTTT
J: TRBJ1-1; size: many; D: NA; V: TRBV7-2; CDR3: CASSLGHQNTEAFF; DNA: TGTGCCAGCAGCTTGGGACACCAGAACACTGAAGCTTTCTTT
J: TRBJ1-1; size: many; D: TRBD1; V: TRBV20-1; CDR3: CSARGGQGDATEAFF; DNA: TGCAGTGCCAGAGGGGGACAGGGGGACGCCACTGAAGCTTTCTTT
J: TRBJ2-2; size: many; D: NA; V: TRBV20-1; CDR3: CSARGGSNTGELFF; DNA: TGCAGTGCTAGAGGGGGCTCGAACACCGGGGAGCTGTTTTTT
J: TRBJ2-3; size: NA; D: TRBD2; V: TRBV12-3/TRBV12-4; CDR3: CASSIGLDIDTQYF; DNA: TGTGCCAGCAGTATCGGACTAGATATCGATACGCAGTATTTT
J: TRBJ1-2; size: many; D: NA; V: TRBV14; CDR3: CASSQDRYYGYTF; DNA: TGTGCCAGCAGCCAAGACCGGTACTATGGCTACACCTTC
J: TRBJ2-7; size: many; D: NA; V: TRBV29-1; CDR3: CSVAGGTRSRDEQYF; DNA: TGCAGCGTTGCCGGCGGGACAAGGTCACGGGACGAGCAGTACTTC
J: TRBJ2-3; size: many; D: NA; V: TRBV28; CDR3: CASSTLSVYMIADTQYF; DNA: TGTGCCAGCAGTACACTTTCGGTCTACATGATCGCAGATACGCAGTATTTT
J: TRBJ1-2; size: many; D: NA; V: TRBV30; CDR3: CAWEDGRNYGYTF; DNA: TGTGCCTGGGAGGACGGGAGGAACTATGGCTACACCTTC
J: TRBJ1-1; size: many; D: NA; V: TRBV20-1; CDR3: CSASPTNTEAFF; DNA: TGCAGTGCTTCACCTACGAACACTGAAGCTTTCTTT
J: TRBJ1-4; size: many; D: NA; V: TRBV20-1; CDR3: CSARSGTANEKLFF; DNA: TGCAGTGCTAGGTCCGGGACGGCCAATGAAAAACTGTTTTTT
J: TRBJ2-1; size: few; D: NA; V: TRBV28; CDR3: CASSYHRVGEHSYNEQFF; DNA: TGTGCCAGCAGTTACCACCGCGTGGGGGAACACTCCTACAATGAGCAGTTCTTC
J: TRBJ2-4; size: many; D: TRBD2; V: TRBV11-2; CDR3: CASSLGRERAKNIQYF; DNA: TGTGCCAGCAGCTTAGGGCGGGAGAGGGCCAAAAACATTCAGTACTTC
J: TRBJ2-1; size: many; D: NA; V: TRBV12-5; CDR3: CASGLVPSLVAEENILDLHNEQFF; DNA: TGTGCTAGTGGTTTGGTTCCCAGTTTAGTCGCTGAAGAGAATATTCTCGATCTTCACAATGAGCAGTTCTTC
J: TRBJ2-5; size: NA; D: TRBD1; V: TRBV28; CDR3: CASSPTLGQGQETQYF; DNA: TGTGCCAGCAGTCCTACTCTGGGACAGGGCCAAGAGACCCAGTACTTC
J: TRBJ2-2; size: many; D: NA; V: TRBV28; CDR3: CASSYSMGELFF; DNA: TGTGCCAGCAGTTATTCTATGGGGGAGCTGTTTTTT
J: TRBJ2-5; size: many; D: NA; V: TRBV12-5; CDR3: CASAGRAGASRETQYF; DNA: TGTGCTAGCGCTGGAAGAGCGGGTGCCTCCCGGGAGACCCAGTACTTC
J: TRBJ1-1; size: many; D: TRBD1; V: TRBV5-1; CDR3: CASSPGTGFNTEAFF; DNA: TGCGCCAGCAGCCCCGGGACAGGGTTTAACACTGAAGCTTTCTTT
J: TRBJ2-3; size: few; D: TRBD2; V: TRBV6-1; CDR3: CASKALAGGYTDTQYF; DNA: TGTGCCAGCAAGGCTTTGGCGGGAGGGTACACAGATACGCAGTATTTT
J: TRBJ1-1; size: NA; D: NA; V: TRBV12-5; CDR3: CASGLAGSMNTEAFF; DNA: TGTGCTAGTGGTTTGGCAGGGTCCATGAACACTGAAGCTTTCTTT
J: TRBJ2-7; size: NA; D: NA; V: TRBV9; CDR3: CASSVEEGLSYEQYF; DNA: TGTGCCAGCAGCGTAGAGGAAGGGCTCTCCTACGAGCAGTACTTC
J: TRBJ2-7; size: many; D: TRBD2; V: TRBV7-2; CDR3: CASSYGGGGYEQYF; DNA: TGTGCCAGCAGCTACGGGGGCGGGGGGTACGAGCAGTACTTC
J: TRBJ2-7; size: few; D: TRBD2; V: TRBV7-2; CDR3: CASSFPLSGGRAGWYEQYF; DNA: TGTGCCAGCAGCTTCCCACTTTCGGGCGGGAGGGCCGGGTGGTACGAGCAGTACTTC
J: TRBJ2-1; size: many; D: TRBD2; V: TRBV27; CDR3: CASSPGGIAGASGNEQFF; DNA: TGTGCCAGCAGTCCAGGGGGTATAGCGGGGGCCTCGGGCAATGAGCAGTTCTTC